The 21 T cell receptor beta chains in this list originate from one sample, sequenced in a study of graft-versus-host responses after intestinal transplantation. Produced via immunoSEQ multiplex PCR; TCRdb's table is partial and in-frame only. Of some 26,000 clones in the sample, roughly 94% were seen once. Sequenced here: PBMCs, sampled 156 days after intestinal transplant. These receptors all stem from a human patient who received an intestinal transplant, so some T cells may come from the graft donor.

This rearrangement joins TRBV6-1 to TRBJ1-5; TRBD1 matches at 8 bases. Germline V gives CDR1 MNHNS, CDR2 SASEGT. V dropped 4 bases and J dropped 6; count of bases not matched to a gene: 8. CDR3 size: 15 residues. The chain's CDR3 is CASSGRGQRSQPQHF. The CDR3 region has the DNA TGTGCCAGCAGTGGCAGGGGGCAACGGAGTCAGCCCCAGCATTTT.

V and J are TRBV19 and TRBJ1-1; no clear D gene. V was pared by 2 bases and J by 1 base, with 23 bases between. The CDR3 extends over 19 amino acids. CDR1 is LNHDA and CDR2 is SQIVND in the germline V gene (reference sequence). CDR3 coding DNA: TGTGCCAGTAGTATATCAGGTAGTCACACCCGTGGGAAGAACACTGAAGCTTTCTTT. This encodes CASSISGSHTRGKNTEAFF. Combining the CDR3 with reference TRBV19 and TRBJ1-1 gives the whole variable domain DGGITQSPKYLFRKEGQNVTLSCEQNLNHDAMYWYRQDPGQGLRLIYYSQIVNDFQKGDIAEGYSVSREKKESFPLTVTSAQKNPTAFYLCASSISGSHTRGKNTEAFFGQGTRLTVV.

This chain joins TRBV5-1 and TRBJ1-2; D is ambiguous. The CDR3 contains 15 residues. The germline gives CDR1 SGHRS, CDR2 YFSETQ. With 5 bases removed from V and 6 bases from J, the gap between germline ends came to 20 bases. The CDR3 nucleotides are TGCGCCAGCAGTTCTATAACGAGGGAGAGGAATGGCTACACCTTC. Its translation: CASSSITRERNGYTF.

This chain connects TRBV19 to TRBJ2-7; D gene uncertain. V was pared by 5 bases and J by 1 base, with 9 bases between. The germline V gene encodes CDR1 LNHDA and CDR2 SQIVND (reference sequence). The CDR3 extends over 13 amino acids. CDR3 residues: CASSPSASYEQYF. CDR3 sequence (DNA): TGTGCCAGTAGTCCGTCCGCATCCTACGAGCAGTACTTC.

The DNA of the CDR3 is TGTGCCAGCAGCTCCCACCGGACTAGCGGACAAAAGGAGCAGTTCTTC. The encoded protein is CASSSHRTSGQKEQFF. The genes are TRBV5-5 and TRBJ2-1; 10 nucleotides agree with TRBD2. The trim removed 3 bases at V and 10 bases at J, leaving 13 bases unmatched. Germline V gene data show CDR1 as SGHKS and CDR2 as YYEKEE (reference sequence). This CDR3 comprises 16 residues.

This chain joins TRBV7-6 and TRBJ2-1, with D possibly matching TRBD2 (7 bases). The V gene lost 5 bases and the J gene lost 0 bases, with 23 bases spanning the gap. CDR3 length equals 19 residues. Germline assignment: CDR1 SGHVS and CDR2 FNYEAQ. The CDR3 spells CASSLTGGGSLFSYNEQFF. The CDR3 DNA reads as TGTGCCAGCAGCCTCACTGGGGGCGGGAGCCTATTCTCCTACAATGAGCAGTTCTTC.

The chain combines TRBV4-2 with TRBJ1-6; TRBD1 aligns across 10 bases. J gave up 0 bases and V 3 bases, and 11 bases lay outside the gene matches. The CDR3 runs to 20 residues. In germline, CDR1 is LGHNA, CDR2 YNFKEQ. The CDR3 coding sequence is TGTGCCAGCAGCCAGGACGGACAGGGGGTTCCGAGCTCCTATAATTCACCCCTCCACTTT. Translating gives CASSQDGQGVPSSYNSPLHF.

The V gene is TRBV5-4, the J gene TRBJ2-7; D remains unclear. CDR3 size: 13 residues. CDR1 and CDR2 from the germline V gene are SGHNT and YYREEE (reference sequence). Trimming took off 4 bases at V and 0 bases at J, with 8 bases between the two ends. DNA for the CDR3: TGTGCCAGCAGCCGCGGCGACTCCTACGAGCAGTACTTC. As protein: CASSRGDSYEQYF. Supplemented by reference TRBV5-4 and TRBJ2-7, the full variable domain reads ETGVTQSPTHLIKTRGQQVTLRCSSQSGHNTVSWYQQALGQGPQFIFQYYREEENGRGNFPPRFSGLQFPNYSSELNVNALELDDSALYLCASSRGDSYEQYFGPGTRLTVT.

The genes are TRBV6-1 and TRBJ1-5; possible D gene TRBD1, 5 bases. This CDR3 has 14 residues. Trimming left V 6 bases short and J 1 base short, with 10 bases between. Germline values: CDR1 MNHNS, CDR2 SASEGT. The CDR3 coding sequence is TGTGCCAGCAGGACGGGGGAGAGCAATCAGCCCCAGCATTTT. This encodes CASRTGESNQPQHF.

The V call is TRBV30, the J call TRBJ1-2, with D perhaps matching TRBD1 (6 bases). The CDR3 is 17 amino acids. The germline V gene has CDR1 GTSNPN and CDR2 SVGIG (reference sequence). Between the trimmed V and J ends, which lost 2 bases and 0 bases, there was a span of 19 bases. The CDR3 here is CAWSSVGGGLANYGYTF. In DNA, the CDR3 is TGTGCCTGGAGTTCAGTCGGGGGGGGCCTAGCTAACTATGGCTACACCTTC.

The rearrangement links TRBV7-9 to TRBJ2-2, with D perhaps TRBD1 (7 bases). Trimming left V 5 bases short and J 5 bases short, with 15 bases between. The CDR3 runs to 15 residues. CDR1 is SEHNR, CDR2 FQNEAQ, per germline (reference sequence). The CDR3 DNA sequence: TGTGCCAGCAGCCAGGAGGGGGCGAGGACCGGGGAGCTGTTTTTT. Translated, it gives CASSQEGARTGELFF.

The chain employs TRBV4-1 and TRBJ1-1, with a tentative D call TRBD1 (5 bases). V was shortened by 0 bases and J by 3 bases, with 17 bases between the two germline ends. Looked up from germline, CDR1 is MGHRA and CDR2 is YSYEKL. The CDR3 has 17 amino acids. The CDR3 loop is CASSQDRAIAGDTEAFF. DNA of the CDR3: TGCGCCAGCAGCCAAGATAGGGCGATTGCGGGGGACACTGAAGCTTTCTTT.

The DNA for the CDR3 is TGTGCCAGCAGCTTAGTGGGGACAGGGAACTATGGCTACACCTTC. This encodes CASSLVGTGNYGYTF. The rearrangement uses TRBV7-9 and TRBJ1-2, with 9 bases fitting TRBD1. V dropped 1 base and J dropped 2; count of bases not matched to a gene: 2. CDR1 and CDR2 from the germline V gene are SEHNR and FQNEAQ (reference sequence). The CDR3 is 15 residues long.

This clone showed up just once. The V and J genes are TRBV19 and TRBJ2-2, with TRBD1 as a possible D gene (5 bases). Trimming shortened V by 9 bases and J by 4 bases, and 12 bases separated the two germline ends. The V gene's germline CDR1 is LNHDA and CDR2 SQIVND (reference sequence). The CDR3 loop spans 13 amino acids. CDR3 DNA sequence: TGTGCCAGCGCCTTAGGGGTCACCGGGGAGCTGTTTTTT. This codes for CASALGVTGELFF.

The CDR3 loop reads CASTAGTATDTQYF. CDR3 bases: TGTGCCAGCACCGCCGGGACGGCGACAGATACGCAGTATTTT. The chain is built from TRBV28 and TRBJ2-3; D may match TRBD1 or TRBD2 (5 bases each). V was shortened by 7 bases and J by 3 bases, with 14 bases between the two germline ends. The CDR3 has 14 amino acids. CDR1 is MDHEN, CDR2 SYDVKM, per germline.

The chain carries TRBV28 and TRBJ2-7, with TRBD1 as a possible D gene (5 bases). With 5 bases removed from V and 3 bases from J, the gap between germline ends came to 14 bases. Germline loops: CDR1 MDHEN, CDR2 SYDVKM. The CDR3 has 14 residues. As DNA, the CDR3 is TGTGCCAGCAGTCATCACCCGGACATCTACGAGCAGTACTTC. It is translated as CASSHHPDIYEQYF.

This clone appeared a single time. The chain is built from TRBV25-1 and TRBJ2-5; perhaps TRBD1 as D (6 bases). The length of the CDR3 is 13 residues. V gave up 6 bases and J gave up 3 bases, with 11 bases separating them. Germline-derived CDR1 and CDR2 are MGHDK and SYGVNS. The CDR3 is CASRTRQEETQYF. The CDR3 DNA reads TGTGCCAGCAGAACCAGACAGGAAGAGACCCAGTACTTC.

The rearrangement uses TRBV19 and TRBJ2-7; D may be TRBD1 (5 bases). This CDR3 spans 12 amino acids. Germline CDR1 LNHDA, CDR2 SQIVND (reference sequence). V gave up 5 bases and J gave up 6 bases, with 11 bases separating them. For the CDR3, the DNA is TGTGCCAGTAGTCCTTCAGGGTTCGAGCAGTACTTC. Translation gives CASSPSGFEQYF.

The chain combines TRBV6-5 with TRBJ2-5; D perhaps matches TRBD1 (6 bases). The germline V gene encodes CDR1 MNHEY and CDR2 SVGAGI. The CDR3 is made up of 13 amino acids. Trimming took off 6 bases at V and 5 bases at J, with 13 bases between the two ends. This CDR3 reads CASRKQGPETQYF. The CDR3, as DNA: TGTGCCAGCAGAAAACAGGGACCTGAGACCCAGTACTTC.

This clone has just one count. The chain links TRBV7-3 to TRBJ1-2; 8 positions agree with TRBD1. CDR3 length equals 13 residues. The junction had 1 base not matched to a gene; V was cut back by 3 bases and J by 4 bases. Germline V CDR1 and CDR2: SGHTA, FQGTGA. In DNA, the CDR3 is TGTGCCAGCAGCTTTACAGGGGGCTATGGCTACACCTTC. This gives the protein CASSFTGGYGYTF.

V gene TRBV28 combines with J gene TRBJ1-1; the D gene is possibly TRBD1 (6 bases). CDR3 length equals 14 residues. Germline values: CDR1 MDHEN, CDR2 SYDVKM. V lost 5 bases to trimming and J lost 7 bases, with 17 bases between them. The CDR3 sequence: CASSTGRGTLEAFF. CDR3 coding DNA: TGTGCCAGCAGTACGGGCAGGGGAACCCTTGAAGCTTTCTTT.